Sequencing of this T cell receptor beta chain was carried out in a study of blood T cell repertoires in COVID-19. Background on the study: PBMCs, B-cell-depleted T cells, or T cells provided the cDNA or gDNA that made up the material.

The authors' processing: Estimated nucleated cell counts came from reference gene primer amplification. Assay: immunoSEQ multiplex PCR; the TCRdb copy retains only in-frame clones and omits some. V, J and clone size are taken as reported in that table, and D and trimming were inferred from the DNA itself. The sample includes around 280,000 clones, 86% of them seen just once. The CDR3 contains 15 residues. V shed 5 bases and J 9 bases; nucleotides not matched to a gene: 9. CDR1 is MNHEY and CDR2 is SVGEGT in the germline V gene. Material: peripheral blood. The chain joins TRBV6-2 or TRBV6-3 to TRBJ1-5, with 11 bases matching TRBD1. This clonotype originated in a woman under 40 who had recovered from COVID-19. The CDR3 reads CASSRPGQGDRPQHF. Written as DNA, the CDR3 is TGTGCCAGCAGTCGTCCGGGACAGGGGGATCGGCCCCAGCATTTT.